This entry concerns a single TCR beta chain. Its antigen is unknown. There are no base qualities to consult, and no much larger clone falls within one base. Synthetic TCR analog templates were spiked into each PCR to estimate absolute template abundance from read counts. The immunoSEQ assay used bias-controlled V and J gene primers to amplify TCRbeta CDR3 regions from genomic DNA. Sequencing of rearranged TCRbeta segments was done at approximately 20X coverage. The published analysis was carried out like this. Clustering was used to correct sequencing errors, and CDR3s were annotated against IMGT to assign V, D and J genes. Downstream analyses used only productive TCRbeta rearrangements and left out out-of-frame or stop-codon sequences. Clonality was computed as one minus Shannon entropy normalized by the log of the number of unique productive sequences. Clones differing between time points or between blood and tumor were identified using Fisher's exact test with Benjamini-Hochberg correction, with an adjusted p below 0.01 applied as the threshold. TCRdb limited this immuneACCESS table to in-frame rearrangements with V and J called. A share of clones is missing; checked studies link under half to unresolved V genes, and the rest is unexplained. V and J calls and clone size are given by that table; D and trimming were obtained from the DNA. For this sample there are almost 50,000 clones; about 81% appear just once. The ten largest clones take up approximately 3% of the sample.

The data were obtained in a study of PD-L1 blockade in urothelial cancer (dated by TCRdb to about 2017). About the full investigation: All patients started therapy in about 2014 and received atezolizumab 1,200 mg intravenously every 3 weeks. About 90% of the roughly 29 patients were identified as males with urothelial cancer of bladder origin, and a prior smoking history was reported by 18 of 29 patients. Patients had an ECOG performance status of 0 or 1 and had received between 0 and 3 prior chemotherapy regimens. Blood samples were analyzed at 3 weeks after treatment start (second dose) and at 6 weeks after treatment start. Blood samples gave median yields of approximately 130,000 T cells and 82,636 unique TCRs, along with a median clonality of 0.080. Somatic, immune and clinical correlates of response to PD-L1 blockade with atezolizumab in urothelial cancer were the focus of an exploratory multi-omic analysis. Pretreatment tumor samples and matched peripheral blood, collected serially before and after atezolizumab treatment, underwent TCR sequencing. Durable clinical benefit was defined as a progression-free survival longer than 6 months, and TCR features were additionally tested against progression-free survival and overall survival. In the same patients who had TCR sequencing, pretreatment tumors also underwent whole exome sequencing and RNA sequencing. Durable clinical benefit was achieved by nine patients but not by the remaining 20. Some 30 patients had pretreatment blood TCR-seq, about 24 had at least one posttreatment blood collection, and about 24 had tumor TCR-seq.

According to the study, the label for this sample's time point signals: pretreatment peripheral blood. The cohort included about 29 patients with locally advanced or metastatic urothelial carcinoma who were treated at Memorial Sloan Kettering on a trial protocol. Peripheral blood mononuclear cells were collected pretreatment and during treatment, with between 1 and 8 total time points obtained per patient. The Qiagen DNeasy Blood extraction kit was used to purify genomic DNA from total PBMCs and from tumor samples. Collected pretreatment and during treatment, PBMCs were isolated and stored as previously described. Results and caveats for the whole study, not just this receptor: Improved progression-free and overall survival was found to be associated with pretreatment peripheral blood TCR clonality below the median. Patients with durable benefit showed greater expansion of tumor-associated TCR clones in peripheral blood 3 weeks after starting treatment (n ≈ 22, p = 0.022). Because of the small sample size (n ≈ 29) and the many exploratory analyses performed, the results are intended to be regarded as hypothesis-generating.

V lost 3 bases and J lost 4 bases, and the count of bases not matched to a germline gene is 9. CDR1 and CDR2 (LGHNA, YNFKEQ) derive from the germline V gene. Its CDR3 holds 16 amino acids, cysteine through phenylalanine. The DNA shown is the 48-base CDR3, in frame from base 1. Sequencing was performed on PBMCs, taken around atezolizumab (anti-PD-L1) treatment. The receptor was isolated from a man between 65 and 85 years old with urothelial cancer. Here the chain combines TRBV4-2 and TRBJ1-2; TRBD1 aligns with 9 central bases. The DNA is TGTGCCAGCAGCCAGGAACCGGGACAGGGTTTCTATGGCTACACCTTC. This is translated as CASSQEPGQGFYGYTF.